This T cell receptor (beta chain) was identified during a study of beta chain features in type 1 diabetes. The germline CDR1 and CDR2 sequences are SGHVS and FNYEAQ. V lost 8 bases to trimming and J lost 3 bases, with 11 bases between them. The CDR3 extends over 14 amino acids. Study conclusions and caveats: Cells carrying high TCR expression could end up over-represented when cDNA is sequenced. Type 1 diabetes patients had TCRB CDR3s that were shorter (moderately but significantly so) in all four CD4+ subsets. Shorter templates may be favored by PCR, equally so in patients and controls.

For this clone: Its antigen is currently unknown.

Reverse transcription of all isolated RNA meant that expressed TCRB transcripts were sequenced. The method was immunoSEQ multiplex PCR; TCRdb's version includes in-frame clones alone and lacks a portion of them. This sample has roughly 250,000 clones, with about 9.3% found just once. Sequencing was performed on naive CD4+ T cells from blood. The chain joins TRBV7-6 to TRBJ2-6, with D possibly being TRBD2 (5 bases). This clonotype was sampled from a woman younger than 35 in good health. CDR3 sequence: CASLPRGGANVLTF. CDR3 DNA: TGTGCCAGCCTTCCCCGGGGTGGGGCCAACGTCCTGACTTTC.